Each of the 30 T cell receptor beta chains below was sequenced from the same sample in a study of blood T cell repertoires in COVID-19. This table comes from immunoSEQ multiplex PCR, and its TCRdb copy is limited to in-frame clones, with some not included. The sample gives 250,000 to 300,000 clones, approximately 81% of which show up once; 5% to 7.5% is in the top ten. The sample comprised PBMCs or T cells enriched from blood (not recorded which). These receptors were obtained from a woman in her forties or fifties who had been exposed to COVID-19.

The gene calls are TRBV10-3 and TRBJ2-1; 10 nucleotides agree with TRBD2. Germline CDR1 is ENHRY and CDR2 is SYGVKD. The CDR3 has 13 residues. V gave up 9 bases and J gave up 6 bases; unmatched junction bases: 5. The CDR3 region is CAISGGPGNEQFF. The CDR3 region has the DNA TGTGCCATTAGCGGGGGGCCGGGCAATGAGCAGTTCTTC.

V is TRBV4-1 and J is TRBJ1-3; a weak D match, TRBD1 (6 bases). CDR1 is MGHRA, CDR2 YSYEKL, per germline. The CDR3 runs 18 residues. V gave up 2 bases and J gave up 0 bases, with 17 bases separating them. The CDR3 reads CASSQLAGGAYSGNTIYF. For the CDR3, the DNA is TGCGCCAGCAGCCAACTCGCGGGGGGGGCCTACTCTGGAAACACCATATATTTT.

The chain uses TRBV28 and TRBJ2-5; no reliable D call. V shed 7 bases and J shed 2 bases, with 2 bases lying between them. This CDR3 spans 10 amino acids. Germline values: CDR1 MDHEN, CDR2 SYDVKM. The CDR3 sequence is CASTQETQYF. CDR3 in DNA: TGTGCCAGCACTCAAGAGACCCAGTACTTC.

J is TRBJ1-3 and V is TRBV18; the match to TRBD1 covers 7 bases. The CDR3 has 15 residues. Germline CDR1 KGHSH, CDR2 LQKENI. With 3 bases clipped from V and 4 bases from J, the junction kept 6 bases outside the gene matches. Here the CDR3 reads CASSPFTGEGNTIYF. CDR3 coding DNA: TGTGCCAGCTCACCCTTTACAGGGGAAGGAAACACCATATATTTT.

This chain connects TRBV28 to TRBJ2-7; 7 nucleotides match TRBD2. The germline V gene has CDR1 MDHEN and CDR2 SYDVKM. Trimming cost V 7 bases and J 5 bases; bases outside gene matches: 8. This CDR3 has 13 amino acids. For the CDR3, the DNA is TGTGCCAGCACTTTTGGCGGGGGAAACGAGCAGTACTTC. It encodes CASTFGGGNEQYF.

The J gene is TRBJ2-1, the V gene TRBV7-9; perhaps TRBD1 as D (6 bases). This CDR3 region has 15 residues. Between the trimmed V and J ends, which lost 4 bases and 1 base, there was a span of 11 bases. The germline V gene has CDR1 SEHNR and CDR2 FQNEAQ (reference sequence). This chain's CDR3 is CASSSGVGSYNEQFF. The CDR3, as DNA: TGTGCCAGCAGCTCAGGGGTTGGGTCCTACAATGAGCAGTTCTTC.

This chain links TRBV7-9 with TRBJ1-1; TRBD1 matches at 9 bases. This CDR3 comprises 13 residues. Germline values: CDR1 SEHNR, CDR2 FQNEAQ (reference sequence). Trimming cost V 6 bases and J 7 bases; bases outside gene matches: 6. CDR3 nucleotide sequence: TGTGCCAGCAGTCACGGGACAGGGCATGAAGCTTTCTTT. The encoded protein is CASSHGTGHEAFF. Filled out from reference TRBV7-9 and TRBJ1-1, the complete variable domain reads DTGVSQNPRHKITKRGQNVTFRCDPISEHNRLYWYRQTLGQGPEFLTYFQNEAQLEKSRLLSDRFSAERPKGSFSTLEIQRTEQGDSAMYLCASSHGTGHEAFFGQGTRLTVV.

The V gene is TRBV5-1, the J gene TRBJ2-7; TRBD2 agrees at 8 bases. Germline-derived CDR1 and CDR2 are SGHRS and YFSETQ. V trimming: 4 bases; J trimming: 6 bases; junction bases outside the gene matches: 9. The CDR3 loop spans 14 amino acids. The CDR3 is CASSPRTSSGEQYF. The CDR3 DNA follows: TGCGCCAGCAGCCCGAGGACTAGCTCCGGCGAGCAGTACTTC.

V and J are TRBV10-1 and TRBJ2-3; TRBD1 is a possible D gene (6 bases). This CDR3 is built from 16 residues. Germline V gives CDR1 WNHNN, CDR2 SYGVQD (reference sequence). The V and J ends lost 4 bases and 0 bases respectively, with 14 bases between them. CDR3 in amino acids: CASSARRGWSTDTQYF. The CDR3 DNA reads as TGCGCCAGCAGTGCTCGCAGGGGATGGAGCACAGATACGCAGTATTTT.

The chain couples TRBV9 to TRBJ1-3; D is ambiguous. The germline V gene encodes CDR1 SGDLS and CDR2 YYNGEE. This CDR3 region has 17 residues. V gave up 2 bases and J gave up 0 bases, with 15 bases separating them. CDR3 DNA: TGTGCCAGCAGCGTGTATGCCACTCCGAGCTCTGGAAACACCATATATTTT. Protein product: CASSVYATPSSGNTIYF.

This clone appeared once. The chain couples TRBV6-5 to TRBJ2-3; D possibly corresponds to TRBD1 (6 bases). This CDR3 spans 15 amino acids. V was shortened by 1 base and J by 0 bases, with 8 bases between the two germline ends. Germline V lookup: CDR1 MNHEY, CDR2 SVGAGI. Here the CDR3 reads CASSYLGASTDTQYF. DNA for the CDR3: TGTGCCAGCAGTTACTTGGGGGCGAGCACAGATACGCAGTATTTT.

The chain has TRBV30 and TRBJ2-3; 8 bases are a match to TRBD2. J lost 4 bases, V lost 2 bases, and 8 bases had no gene match. Germline values: CDR1 GTSNPN, CDR2 SVGIG (reference sequence). There are 15 residues in the CDR3. CDR3 region: CAWSSLAGGADTQYF. CDR3 sequence (DNA): TGTGCCTGGAGTAGTCTGGCGGGGGGTGCAGATACGCAGTATTTT.

The genes are TRBV4-3 and TRBJ2-7; 12 bases are shared with TRBD1. There are 18 residues in the CDR3. V lost 1 base to trimming and J lost 3 bases; unmatched junction nucleotides: 10. The germline CDR1 and CDR2 sequences are LGHNA and YSLEER. The chain's CDR3 is CASSQGALGTGGDYEQYF. CDR3 bases: TGCGCCAGCAGCCAAGGGGCACTCGGGACAGGGGGCGACTACGAGCAGTACTTC.

The chain links TRBV19 to TRBJ1-2; D remains unclear. Trimming took off 3 bases at V and 5 bases at J, with 10 bases between the two ends. CDR1 is LNHDA and CDR2 is SQIVND in the germline V gene (reference sequence). This CDR3 has 13 residues. The CDR3 protein is CASSIITFYGYTF. CDR3 DNA: TGTGCCAGTAGTATTATTACTTTTTATGGCTACACCTTC.

CDR3 amino acids: CASSPYDGVTGELFF. The DNA for the CDR3 is TGTGCCAGCTCACCGTACGACGGGGTTACCGGGGAGCTGTTTTTT. This rearrangement joins TRBV18 to TRBJ2-2, with D perhaps matching TRBD2 (5 bases). This CDR3 spans 15 amino acids. V lost 3 bases and J lost 5, with 13 bases in between. Germline CDR1 KGHSH, CDR2 LQKENI.

The genes are TRBV9 and TRBJ2-7, with D unclear. From germline, CDR1 is SGDLS and CDR2 YYNGEE. The germline V and J ends were trimmed by 4 bases and 4 bases, with 12 bases remaining between them. The CDR3 contains 13 residues. Here the CDR3 DNA reads TGTGCCAGCAGCTTAGGACCGACTTACGAGCAGTACTTC. This sequence encodes CASSLGPTYEQYF.

The chain joins TRBV29-1 to TRBJ1-4; D uncertain. V shed 6 bases and J shed 7 bases, with 9 bases lying between them. Looked up from germline, CDR1 is SQVTM and CDR2 is ANQGSEA. This CDR3 is built from 11 residues. The CDR3 is CSVWLGEKLFF. The CDR3 coding sequence is TGCAGCGTCTGGCTTGGTGAAAAACTGTTTTTT.

The chain has TRBV9 and TRBJ1-6; D is perhaps TRBD1 (5 bases). This CDR3 has 15 residues. With 0 bases removed from V and 7 bases from J, the gap between germline ends came to 11 bases. Germline loops: CDR1 SGDLS, CDR2 YYNGEE. Written as DNA, the CDR3 is TGTGCCAGCAGCGTAGAGCCCGGGGGGAATTCACCCCTCCACTTT. As protein: CASSVEPGGNSPLHF.

This clone was detected only once. The rearrangement links TRBV19 to TRBJ2-5, with a weak D call TRBD1 (6 bases). The CDR3 loop spans 16 amino acids. Trimming cost V 5 bases and J 5 bases, with 21 bases left between them. Germline CDR1 LNHDA, CDR2 SQIVND (reference sequence). The CDR3 DNA reads as TGTGCCAGTAGTCAAGCCGGGACACCGTCCCGGGAGACCCAGTACTTC. This encodes CASSQAGTPSRETQYF.

The chain uses TRBV7-2 and TRBJ2-3, with 9 bases identical to TRBD2. CDR3 length: 15 residues. Looked up from germline, CDR1 is SGHTA and CDR2 is FQGNSA. V lost 2 bases and J lost 6; bases outside the gene matches: 6. Here the CDR3 reads CASSLQAGGGDTQYF. CDR3 bases: TGTGCCAGCAGCTTACAAGCGGGGGGTGGGGATACGCAGTATTTT.

The V gene is TRBV10-3, the J gene TRBJ1-2, with D possibly TRBD1 on 5 matching bases. CDR3 length equals 13 residues. Trimming left V 2 bases short and J 8 bases short, with 12 bases between. The germline V gene encodes CDR1 ENHRY and CDR2 SYGVKD. CDR3: CAISERGAEGYTF. The CDR3 coding sequence is TGTGCCATCAGTGAGCGTGGGGCTGAAGGCTACACCTTC.

The CDR3 loop reads CASSLVRGGSEAFF. The CDR3 region has the DNA TGTGCCAGCAGCTTAGTTCGAGGGGGCAGTGAAGCTTTCTTT. The chain links TRBV7-2 to TRBJ1-1; 7 bases are a match to TRBD1. CDR1 is SGHTA, CDR2 FQGNSA, per germline. The CDR3 extends over 14 amino acids. With 1 base clipped from V and 7 bases from J, the junction kept 6 bases outside the gene matches.

The V and J genes are TRBV2 and TRBJ2-6, with unresolved D. The length of the CDR3 is 15 residues. CDR1 and CDR2 from the germline V gene are SNHLY and FYNNEI. With 5 bases removed from V and 0 bases from J, the gap between germline ends came to 8 bases. The CDR3 nucleotides read TGTGCCAGCAGTCCCCGGAGCTCTGGGGCCAACGTCCTGACTTTC. It encodes CASSPRSSGANVLTF. The complete variable domain, with remaining parts taken from reference TRBV2 and TRBJ2-6, reads EPEVTQTPSHQVTQMGQEVILRCVPISNHLYFYWYRQILGQKVEFLVSFYNNEISEKSEIFDDQFSVERPDGSNFTLKIRSTKLEDSAMYFCASSPRSSGANVLTFGAGSRLTVL.

This chain connects TRBV18 to TRBJ1-3; 7 positions agree with TRBD1. CDR3 size: 14 residues. Germline lookup yields CDR1 KGHSH and CDR2 LQKENI. V shed 4 bases and J 3 bases; nucleotides not matched to a gene: 3. DNA of the CDR3: TGTGCCAGCTCACAAGGGGGCTTTGGAAACACCATATATTTT. Amino acids: CASSQGGFGNTIYF.

This clone was recorded only once. V usage is TRBV12-5 and J usage is TRBJ2-7, with TRBD1 as a possible D gene (6 bases). CDR1 LGHNT and CDR2 FRNRAP come from the germline V gene. This CDR3 contains 12 residues. With 7 bases removed from V and 0 bases from J, the gap between germline ends came to 7 bases. The CDR3 coding sequence is TGTGCTAGTGCAGGGGCCTCCTACGAGCAGTACTTC. Its protein product is CASAGASYEQYF.

For this clone: Other DNA sequences from this sample encode an identical CDR3 as well. The chain is built from TRBV12-3 or TRBV12-4 and TRBJ1-2, with D unresolved. The ends were cut back, 5 bases at V and 4 bases at J, with 8 bases in the middle. The CDR3 has 12 amino acids. CDR3 sequence: CASSLFSYGYTF. The CDR3 coding sequence is TGTGCCAGCAGTCTCTTTAGCTATGGCTACACCTTC.

The V and J genes are TRBV5-4 and TRBJ2-5, with 9 bases fitting TRBD1. The CDR3 has 15 residues. Trimming removed 4 bases from V and 4 bases from J; junction bases left unmatched: 8. Germline loops: CDR1 SGHNT, CDR2 YYREEE (reference sequence). CDR3 protein: CASSAPGQGRETQYF. The DNA for the CDR3 is TGTGCCAGCAGCGCACCGGGACAGGGAAGAGAGACCCAGTACTTC.

This clone was recorded only once. This sequence joins TRBV15 and TRBJ1-1, with 7 bases identical to TRBD1. V trimming: 3 bases; J trimming: 0 bases; junction bases outside the gene matches: 4. Germline V gene sequence: CDR1 LNHNV, CDR2 YYDKDF (reference sequence). The CDR3 length is 15 residues. This CDR3 reads CATSSATGMNTEAFF. CDR3 sequence (DNA): TGTGCCACCAGCAGCGCGACAGGGATGAACACTGAAGCTTTCTTT.

The chain combines TRBV2 with TRBJ2-3; maybe TRBD2 (5 bases). The CDR3 spans 12 residues. Germline values: CDR1 SNHLY, CDR2 FYNNEI. V was pared by 4 bases and J by 7 bases, with 9 bases between. CDR3 region: CASSAVTNTQYF. As DNA, the CDR3 is TGTGCCAGCAGTGCGGTGACTAATACGCAGTATTTT.

This clone occurred once. The V gene is TRBV24-1, the J gene TRBJ2-3; 8 nucleotides match TRBD1. The germline V gene encodes CDR1 KGHDR and CDR2 SFDVKD. The V segment lost 4 bases and the J segment 7 bases; nucleotides outside the gene matches: 3. This CDR3 contains 13 residues. CDR3: CATSEPGGHTQYF. The CDR3 DNA is TGTGCCACCAGTGAGCCAGGGGGCCATACGCAGTATTTT.